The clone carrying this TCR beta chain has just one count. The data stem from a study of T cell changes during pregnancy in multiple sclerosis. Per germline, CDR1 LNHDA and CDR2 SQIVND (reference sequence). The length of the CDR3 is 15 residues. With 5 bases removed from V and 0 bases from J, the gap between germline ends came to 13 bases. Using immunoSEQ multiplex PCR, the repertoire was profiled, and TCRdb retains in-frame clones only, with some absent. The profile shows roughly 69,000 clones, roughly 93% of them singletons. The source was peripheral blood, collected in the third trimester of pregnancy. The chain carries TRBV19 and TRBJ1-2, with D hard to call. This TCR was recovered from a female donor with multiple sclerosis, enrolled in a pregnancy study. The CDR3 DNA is TGTGCCAGTAGTCTTCAAGTAGACTCTAACTATGGCTACACCTTC. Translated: CASSLQVDSNYGYTF.